Listed below are T cell receptor beta chains from one sample, sequenced in a study of cytomegalovirus exposure and HLA in healthy donors. Some clones are missing from TCRdb's copy, which holds only in-frame ones; the method was immunoSEQ multiplex PCR. The table has over 150,000 clones, 65% to 80% seen once. Sequenced sample: PBMCs. The origin of the receptors is a middle-aged woman in good health and CMV-seronegative. Each CDR3 is given with its conserved first and last residue. The D gene is left open where the match is weak. Some rows have no size entry. The others give once, few or many, or a class for an expanded clone.

TRBV4-2	few	TRBJ1-4	TRBD1	TGTGCCAGCAGCCATGACGGGACAGGGGATGAAAAACTGTTTTTT	CASSHDGTGDEKLFF
TRBV14	.	TRBJ1-1	TRBD1	TGTGCCAGCAGCCAATCCCGAACAGGGGGCACTGAAGCTTTCTTT	CASSQSRTGGTEAFF
TRBV2	.	TRBJ1-4	TRBD1	TGTGCCAGCCTAAAAGGGGGACAGTTGTTTTTT	CASLKGGQLFF
TRBV6-1	once	TRBJ1-1	.	TGTGCCAGCAGCTTACACGGGGGGATTAGCACTGAAGCTTTCTTT	CASSLHGGISTEAFF
TRBV27	.	TRBJ2-3	TRBD2	TGTGCCAGCAGTCCCCCGACTAGCGGGGACTTCACAGATACGCAGTATTTT	CASSPPTSGDFTDTQYF
TRBV27	.	TRBJ2-7	TRBD1	TGTGCCAGCAGTTTATTTTTAGGGGGCGCGATCTACGAGCAGTACTTC	CASSLFLGGAIYEQYF
TRBV2	.	TRBJ1-2	.	TGTGCCAGCAGTGATCTAGATTACTATGGCTACACCTTC	CASSDLDYYGYTF
TRBV7-9	few	TRBJ2-5	.	TGTGCCAGCAGCCAGAGGGACACGATAGAGACCCAGTACTTC	CASSQRDTIETQYF
TRBV11-3	few	TRBJ1-1	.	TGTGCCAGCCTCCCAGGGAGGGTAGGCACTGAAGCTTTCTTT	CASLPGRVGTEAFF
TRBV4-2	.	TRBJ1-2	TRBD1	TGTGCCAGCAGCCTCGACAGGGGGCTTGAAGGCTACACCTTC	CASSLDRGLEGYTF
TRBV4-1	.	TRBJ1-6	TRBD1	TGCGCCAGCACCAGGGACAGATACAATTCACCCCTCCACTTT	CASTRDRYNSPLHF
TRBV5-4	.	TRBJ1-2	.	TGTGCCAGCAGGGGAGCGGGGGGCGCCTATGGCTACACCTTC	CASRGAGGAYGYTF
TRBV18	few	TRBJ1-1	.	TGTGCCAGCTCACCGAGTAACTTGAACACTGAAGCTTTCTTT	CASSPSNLNTEAFF
TRBV19	.	TRBJ2-7	.	TGTGCCAGTAGTATAAGAGGACTAACCTACGAGCAGTACTTC	CASSIRGLTYEQYF
TRBV29-1	.	TRBJ1-1	.	TGCAGCGCCGAACAGGGAAACACTGAAGCTTTCTTT	CSAEQGNTEAFF
TRBV29-1	.	TRBJ1-1	.	TGCAGCGTTGAGCCGGTGATATCTGAAGCTTTCTTT	CSVEPVISEAFF
TRBV28	.	TRBJ2-1	.	TGTGCCAGCAGTCCCTCGGGGGGCGAAGGTAGGGACAATGAGCAGTTCTTC	CASSPSGGEGRDNEQFF
TRBV2	.	TRBJ1-2	.	TGTGCCAGCTCGACGGGAACCAGCTACACCTTC	CASSTGTSYTF
TRBV30	.	TRBJ2-5	.	TGTGCCTGGAGTGATAGGGGACTGGGGGCCCAGTACTTC	CAWSDRGLGAQYF
TRBV23-1	.	TRBJ2-3	.	TGCGCCAGCAGTCCAAGGACAGTTAGCACAGATACGCAGTATTTT	CASSPRTVSTDTQYF
TRBV6-1	.	TRBJ2-7	TRBD1	TGTGCCAGCAGTTTTCGGACAGGTATCTACGAGCAGTACTTC	CASSFRTGIYEQYF
TRBV5-1	.	TRBJ2-1	TRBD1	TGCGCCAGCAGCTGGGGACAGGGGGTAATGGACAATGAGCAGTTCTTC	CASSWGQGVMDNEQFF
TRBV20-1	.	TRBJ1-1	.	TGCAGTGCTAAGCGGAAGGGTGAAGCTTTCTTT	CSAKRKGEAFF
TRBV30	.	TRBJ2-1	TRBD2	TGTGCCTGGGGACTAGCCTACAATGAGCAGTTCTTC	CAWGLAYNEQFF
TRBV5-1	.	TRBJ2-2	TRBD2	TGCGCCAGCAGCTTGGGTCTACTAGCGGGGGGGCCGAACACCGGGGAGCTGTTTTTT	CASSLGLLAGGPNTGELFF
TRBV5-1	few	TRBJ2-3	TRBD2	TGCGCCAGCAGCTCGGTTGTTAGCGGGAGGCCAGATACGCAGTATTTT	CASSSVVSGRPDTQYF
TRBV5-6	.	TRBJ2-1	.	TGTGCCAGCAGCTTGAAAAGGGGCGCGGCACTCTCCTACAATGAGCAGTTCTTC	CASSLKRGAALSYNEQFF
TRBV11-3	.	TRBJ2-4	TRBD1	TGTGCCAGCAGCACTCCAAGACAGGGGGGAACCAAAAACATTCAGTACTTC	CASSTPRQGGTKNIQYF
TRBV2	once	TRBJ2-1	TRBD1	TGTGCCAGCAGTGCCGGGACAGTTTTCTATGAGCAGTTCTTC	CASSAGTVFYEQFF
TRBV5-6	.	TRBJ1-4	TRBD1	TGTGCCAGCAGGCTACAGGGGGAAAAACTGTTTTTT	CASRLQGEKLFF
TRBV7-8	once	TRBJ2-7	TRBD2	TGTGCCAGCAGCCAAGAAGGGGATATACTAGCGGTCAACTCCTACGAGCAGTACTTC	CASSQEGDILAVNSYEQYF
TRBV7-2	.	TRBJ2-1	.	TGTGCCAGCAGCTTAATAGGGCAGGGGTATGGCAATGAGCAGTTCTTC	CASSLIGQGYGNEQFF